One and the same sample provided the 9 T cell receptor beta chains below, sequenced in a study of post-analysis software for immune sequencing data. Whole-study findings and limits: Five TRBV segments appeared more often in patients than in controls, and TRBV5-6, TRBV5-1 and TRBV20-1 were among these.

These TCRs are of unknown antigen specificity. Unique molecular identifiers were carried by the TCR beta cDNA libraries. TCRdb itself ran the PCR reads through MiXCR, one entry per CDR3 protein. The sample holds about 430,000 distinct CDR3 sequences, more than 30% seen once. Sequenced input: blood. These receptors came from a girl aged 2-10 years with multiple sclerosis.

This clonotype is a singleton in its sample. V and J are TRBV24-1 and TRBJ2-5, with a weak D call TRBD2 (6 bases). The DNA end is a closer match to TRBJ2-7, so the J assignment may be wrong. The length of the CDR3 is 14 residues. Per germline, CDR1 KGHDR and CDR2 SFDVKD. The DNA of the CDR3 is TGTGCCACCAGTGTCGCGGGGAACGTAAACGAGCAGTACTTC. This encodes CATSVAGNVNEQYF.

A few counts support this clonotype. The V gene is TRBV25-1, the J gene TRBJ2-1; possible D gene TRBD1, 6 bases. Trimming cost V 2 bases and J 7 bases, with 12 bases left between them. CDR1 MGHDK and CDR2 SYGVNS come from the germline V gene. The CDR3 is 14 residues long. CDR3 sequence (DNA): TGTGCCAGCAGTGAAGGGGGCCTAGCTAATGAGCAGTTCTTC. Encoded protein: CASSEGGLANEQFF.

The V and J genes are TRBV20-1 and TRBJ2-1; 7 bases align to TRBD1. Unmatched junction bases numbered 8, after V lost 2 bases and J lost 4 bases. The CDR3 loop spans 15 amino acids. Germline CDR1 and CDR2: DFQATT and SNEGSKA (reference sequence). The CDR3 nucleotides are TGCAGTGCTAGACCCCCCGGGACAGTTTACAATGAGCAGTTCTTC. This codes for CSARPPGTVYNEQFF.

This clonotype was counted between two and nine times. V is TRBV12-3 or TRBV12-4 and J is TRBJ2-1, with D tentatively TRBD1 (6 bases). The CDR3 sequence is 15 residues long. V was shortened by 6 bases and J by 0 bases, with 12 bases between the two germline ends. Here the CDR3 DNA reads TGTGCCAGCAGGTCTCAGGGGAGCTCCTACAATGAGCAGTTCTTC. This translates into CASRSQGSSYNEQFF.

Only a few counts were recorded for this clonotype. This chain uses TRBV27 with TRBJ2-3, with no clear D. The CDR3 is made up of 14 amino acids. V was cut by 3 bases and J by 2 bases, with 9 bases left in between. Germline assignment: CDR1 MNHEY and CDR2 SMNVEV (reference sequence). The CDR3 sequence is CASSFLSTTDTQYF. The CDR3, as DNA: TGTGCCAGCAGTTTCCTTTCCACCACAGATACGCAGTATTTT.

The chain combines TRBV3-1 with TRBJ1-2, with D unresolved. This CDR3 is 14 amino acids long. The germline V gene encodes CDR1 LGHDT and CDR2 YNNKEL (reference sequence). Trimming stripped 0 bases from V and 0 bases from J, with 5 bases between. The CDR3 DNA follows: TGTGCCAGCAGCCAAGAGGATACTAACTATGGCTACACCTTC. Translation: CASSQEDTNYGYTF.

Comment on this clonotype: Compared with germline, one end of the junction differs, possibly owing to a read error. The chain recombines TRBV29-1 with TRBJ2-7, with D maybe TRBD1 (5 bases). The V gene's germline CDR1 is SQVTM and CDR2 ANQGSEA. The CDR3 length is 13 residues. CDR3 residues: CGVVTGDSYEQYF. DNA for the CDR3: TGCGGCGTTGTTACAGGAGACTCCTACGAGCAGTACTTC.

This clonotype was detected a few times. The chain recombines TRBV18 with TRBJ1-4; maybe TRBD1 (6 bases). In germline, CDR1 is KGHSH, CDR2 LQKENI. The V gene lost 3 bases and the J gene lost 4 bases, with 9 bases spanning the gap. This CDR3 spans 14 amino acids. CDR3 DNA sequence: TGTGCCAGCTCACCGGGACACAGTAATGAAAAACTGTTTTTT. It translates to CASSPGHSNEKLFF. The variable domain in full, with the rest retrieved from reference TRBV18 and TRBJ1-4, is NAGVMQNPRHLVRRRGQEARLRCSPMKGHSHVYWYRQLPEEGLKFMVYLQKENIIDESGMPKERFSAEFPKEGPSILRIQQVVRGDSAAYFCASSPGHSNEKLFFGSGTQLSVL.

This clonotype was observed a handful of times. The chain has TRBV5-5 and TRBJ1-2; the D gene is possibly TRBD1 (6 bases). Deletions cut 3 bases from V and 6 bases from J, with 15 bases between. Per germline, CDR1 SGHKS and CDR2 YYEKEE (reference sequence). The CDR3 contains 14 residues. The CDR3 is CASSSGHPRDGYTF. The CDR3 DNA reads TGTGCCAGCAGCTCGGGACATCCTAGGGATGGCTACACCTTC. The full variable domain, its missing parts supplied by reference TRBV5-5 and TRBJ1-2, is DAGVTQSPTHLIKTRGQQVTLRCSPISGHKSVSWYQQVLGQGPQFIFQYYEKEERGRGNFPDRFSARQFPNYSSELNVNALLLGDSALYLCASSSGHPRDGYTFGSGTRLTVV.